Listed below are T cell receptor beta chains from one sample, sequenced in a study of T cells after yellow fever vaccination. TCRdb processed the 5' RACE reads anew with MiXCR; each CDR3 protein has one entry. The table records some 250,000 distinct CDR3 sequences, about 3.5% of them present only once. Here the sequenced sample was PBMCs, taken 15 days after the yellow fever booster vaccination. The source is a man between 18 and 35 years old who received the YFV17D yellow fever vaccine. CDR3s include the opening cysteine and the closing phenylalanine or tryptophan. D genes are given only for firm matches.

TRBD2 | TRBJ2-7 | TRBV15 | CATSTRTSGSYEQYF
TRBD1 | TRBJ1-1 | TRBV7-2 | CASSLYPTGLNTEAFF
TRBD1 | TRBJ1-1 | TRBV15 | CATSRDLTGAFTEAFF
NA | TRBJ2-1 | TRBV15 | CATSRGLVGGYNEQFF
NA | TRBJ2-7 | TRBV6-2/TRBV6-3 | CASRQGQAYEQYF
TRBD1 | TRBJ1-6 | TRBV5-1 | CASSLDWGQPPHF
NA | TRBJ2-1 | TRBV5-1 | CASSLWGNLRGGDEQFF
NA | TRBJ1-4 | TRBV20-1 | CSATLNYIATNEKLFF
NA | TRBJ2-3 | TRBV7-2 | CASSSRGTTTNTQYF
NA | TRBJ2-2 | TRBV27 | CASSKWGTDTGELFF
NA | TRBJ2-4 | TRBV5-1 | CASSLDPLVENIQYF
NA | TRBJ2-2 | TRBV28 | CASSRGGDTGELFF
TRBD2 | TRBJ2-3 | TRBV4-3 | CASSQDAAGATDTQYF
NA | TRBJ1-2 | TRBV29-1 | CSVPDSPNYGYTF
NA | TRBJ1-6 | TRBV7-2 | CASSILGFDSPLHF
NA | TRBJ2-5 | TRBV7-2 | CASSTSGTLRGETQYF